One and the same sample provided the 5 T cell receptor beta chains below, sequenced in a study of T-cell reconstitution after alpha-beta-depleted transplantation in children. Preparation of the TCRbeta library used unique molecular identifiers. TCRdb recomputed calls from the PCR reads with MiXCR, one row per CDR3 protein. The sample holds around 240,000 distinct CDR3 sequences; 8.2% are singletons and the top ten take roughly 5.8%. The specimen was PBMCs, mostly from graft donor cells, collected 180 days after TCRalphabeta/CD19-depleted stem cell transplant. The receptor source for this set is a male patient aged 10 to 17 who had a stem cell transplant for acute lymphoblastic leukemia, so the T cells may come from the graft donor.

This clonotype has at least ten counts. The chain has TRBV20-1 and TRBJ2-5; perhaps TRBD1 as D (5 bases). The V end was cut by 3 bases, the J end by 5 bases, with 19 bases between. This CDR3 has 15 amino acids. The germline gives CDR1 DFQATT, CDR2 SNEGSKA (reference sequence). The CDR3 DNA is TGCAGTGCTAGTGTCCACCGGGCCCAGGGCGAGACCCAGTACTTC. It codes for CSASVHRAQGETQYF.

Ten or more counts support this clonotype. The DNA of the CDR3 is TGCGCCAGCAGTGAGCCGGACTACCGCACAGATACGCAGTATTTT. Protein: CASSEPDYRTDTQYF. The chain recombines TRBV10-2 with TRBJ2-3, with D possibly matching TRBD2 (6 bases). Trimming shortened V by 2 bases and J by 1 base, and 10 bases separated the two germline ends. The CDR3 length is 15 residues. Germline CDR1 reads WSHSY; CDR2 reads SAAADI.

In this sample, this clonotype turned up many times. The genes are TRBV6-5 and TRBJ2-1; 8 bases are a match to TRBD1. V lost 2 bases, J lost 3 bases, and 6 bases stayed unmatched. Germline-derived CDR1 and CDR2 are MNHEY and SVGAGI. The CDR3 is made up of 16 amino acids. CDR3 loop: CASSYGGQGFYNEQFF. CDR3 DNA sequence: TGTGCCAGCAGTTACGGAGGACAGGGCTTCTACAATGAGCAGTTCTTC.

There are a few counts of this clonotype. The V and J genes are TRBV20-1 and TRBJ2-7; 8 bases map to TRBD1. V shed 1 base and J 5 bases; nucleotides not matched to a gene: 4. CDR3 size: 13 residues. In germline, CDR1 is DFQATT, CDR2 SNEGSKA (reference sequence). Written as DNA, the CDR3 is TGCAGTGCTAGAGGCGACAGGGGAAACGAGCAGTACTTC. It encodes CSARGDRGNEQYF.

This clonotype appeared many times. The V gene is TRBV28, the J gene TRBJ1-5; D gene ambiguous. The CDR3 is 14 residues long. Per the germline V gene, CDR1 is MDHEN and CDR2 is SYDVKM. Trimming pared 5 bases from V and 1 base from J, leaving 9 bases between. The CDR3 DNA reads TGTGCCAGCAGTCCCCCCTGGAGCAATCAGCCCCAGCATTTT. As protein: CASSPPWSNQPQHF. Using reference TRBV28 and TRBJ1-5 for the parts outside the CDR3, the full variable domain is DVKVTQSSRYLVKRTGEKVFLECVQDMDHENMFWYRQDPGLGLRLIYFSYDVKMKEKGDIPEGYSVSREKKERFSLILESASTNQTSMYLCASSPPWSNQPQHFGDGTRLSIL.